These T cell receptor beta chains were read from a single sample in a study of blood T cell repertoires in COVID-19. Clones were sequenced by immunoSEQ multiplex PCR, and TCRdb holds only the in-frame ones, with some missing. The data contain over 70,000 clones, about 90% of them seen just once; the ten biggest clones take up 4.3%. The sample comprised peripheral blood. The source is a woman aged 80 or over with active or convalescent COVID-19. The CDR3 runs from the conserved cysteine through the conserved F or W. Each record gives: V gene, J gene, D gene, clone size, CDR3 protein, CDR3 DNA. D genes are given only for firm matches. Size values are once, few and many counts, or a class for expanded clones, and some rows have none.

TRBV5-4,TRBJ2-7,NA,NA,CASSLRQGLSEQYF,TGTGCCAGCAGCTTGAGGCAGGGATTAAGCGAGCAGTACTTC
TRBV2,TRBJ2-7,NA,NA,CASSESSNEQYF,TGTGCCAGCAGCGAAAGTAGTAACGAGCAGTACTTC
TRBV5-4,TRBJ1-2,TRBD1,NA,CASSPGQGPGGYTF,TGTGCCAGCAGCCCCGGACAGGGGCCAGGTGGCTACACCTTC
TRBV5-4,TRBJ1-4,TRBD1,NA,CASSNRQGEGEKLFF,TGTGCCAGCAGCAATCGACAGGGCGAGGGTGAAAAACTGTTTTTT
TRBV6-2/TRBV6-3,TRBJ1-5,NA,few,CASSYGSSNQPQHF,TGTGCCAGCAGTTACGGTAGTAGCAATCAGCCCCAGCATTTT
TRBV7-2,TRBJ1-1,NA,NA,CASSQVGGEAFF,TGTGCCAGCAGCCAGGTGGGGGGTGAAGCTTTCTTT
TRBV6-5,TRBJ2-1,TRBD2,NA,CASSSGLAGVGEQFF,TGTGCCAGCAGCTCGGGACTAGCGGGAGTAGGGGAGCAGTTCTTC
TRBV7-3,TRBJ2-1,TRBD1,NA,CASSLILGAGGYNEQFF,TGTGCCAGCAGCTTAATTTTGGGGGCAGGGGGATACAATGAGCAGTTCTTC
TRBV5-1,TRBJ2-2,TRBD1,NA,CASRGQGGTGELFF,TGCGCCAGCAGAGGACAGGGAGGCACCGGGGAGCTGTTTTTT
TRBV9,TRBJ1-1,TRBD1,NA,CASSARQGTEAFF,TGTGCCAGCAGCGCACGACAGGGGACTGAAGCTTTCTTT
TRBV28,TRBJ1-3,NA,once,CASSVRNTIYF,TGTGCCAGCAGTGTCAGAAACACCATATATTTT
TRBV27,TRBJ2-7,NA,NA,CASSLWGRAYEQYF,TGTGCCAGCAGTTTATGGGGGCGCGCCTACGAGCAGTACTTC
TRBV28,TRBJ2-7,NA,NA,CASSSNTYEQYF,TGTGCCAGCAGTTCCAACACCTACGAGCAGTACTTC
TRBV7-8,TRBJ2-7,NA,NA,CASSLKPGSSEQYF,TGTGCCAGCAGCCTGAAGCCAGGGTCCTCCGAGCAGTACTTC
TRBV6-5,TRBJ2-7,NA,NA,CASGLSPGAHEQYF,TGTGCCAGCGGTCTATCGCCAGGGGCCCACGAGCAGTACTTC
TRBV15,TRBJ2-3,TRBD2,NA,CATSRFGTSGRGSTDTQYF,TGTGCCACCAGCAGGTTTGGGACTAGCGGGAGGGGGAGCACAGATACGCAGTATTTT
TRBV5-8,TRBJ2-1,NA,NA,CASSLGPDEQFF,TGTGCCAGCAGCTTGGGGCCTGATGAGCAGTTCTTC
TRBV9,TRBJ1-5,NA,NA,CASSPSGRGPNQPQHF,TGTGCCAGCAGCCCTTCGGGAAGAGGTCCAAATCAGCCCCAGCATTTT
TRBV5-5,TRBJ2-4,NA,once,CASSLERRGLGGIQYF,TGTGCCAGCAGCTTGGAAAGGAGGGGTCTTGGGGGCATTCAGTACTTC
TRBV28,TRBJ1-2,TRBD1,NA,CASGKRDRELDGYTF,TGTGCCAGCGGGAAAAGGGACAGGGAGTTAGATGGCTACACCTTC
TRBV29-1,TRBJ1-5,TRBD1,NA,CSVQQGDNQPQHF,TGCAGCGTCCAACAGGGGGATAATCAGCCCCAGCATTTT
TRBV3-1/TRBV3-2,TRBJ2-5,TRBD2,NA,CASSRRLAGAETQYF,TGTGCCAGCAGCCGGAGACTAGCGGGAGCAGAGACCCAGTACTTC
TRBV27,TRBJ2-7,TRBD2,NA,CASSRTSGAPYEQYF,TGTGCCAGCAGCCGTACTAGCGGGGCCCCCTACGAGCAGTACTTC
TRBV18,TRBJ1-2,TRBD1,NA,CASSPPGQGRYGYTF,TGTGCCAGCTCACCCCCTGGACAGGGACGGTATGGCTACACCTTC
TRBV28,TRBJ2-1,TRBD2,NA,CALQPAGTSGWYEQFF,TGTGCCCTCCAGCCCGCAGGGACTAGCGGTTGGTATGAGCAGTTCTTC
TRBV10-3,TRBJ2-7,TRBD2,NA,CAISESTGAGGRYEQYF,TGTGCCATCAGTGAGTCGACGGGAGCGGGAGGTAGGTACGAGCAGTACTTC
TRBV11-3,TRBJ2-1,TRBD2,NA,CASSLYTSGSSYNEQFF,TGTGCCAGCAGCCTCTACACTAGCGGGAGCTCCTACAATGAGCAGTTCTTC
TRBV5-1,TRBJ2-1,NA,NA,CASSLDSATYNEQFF,TGCGCCAGCAGCTTGGACAGTGCCACCTACAATGAGCAGTTCTTC
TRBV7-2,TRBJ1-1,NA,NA,CASSLWRNTEAFF,TGTGCCAGCAGCTTATGGAGGAACACTGAAGCTTTCTTT
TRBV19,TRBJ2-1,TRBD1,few,CASSTRPGQGWEDGYNEQFF,TGTGCCAGTAGTACTCGACCGGGACAGGGGTGGGAGGACGGTTACAATGAGCAGTTCTTC
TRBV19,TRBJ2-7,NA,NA,CASSRTAHYEQYF,TGTGCCAGTAGCCGGACAGCACACTACGAGCAGTACTTC
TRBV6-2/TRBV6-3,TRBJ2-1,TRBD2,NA,CASSYRLAGEEAYNEQFF,TGTGCCAGCAGTTACCGGCTAGCGGGAGAAGAGGCCTACAATGAGCAGTTCTTC
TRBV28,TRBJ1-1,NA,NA,CAIRQSNTEAFF,TGTGCCATCAGACAATCGAACACTGAAGCTTTCTTT
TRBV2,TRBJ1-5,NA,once,CASSGPAGNQPQHF,TGTGCCAGCAGTGGACCAGCGGGCAATCAGCCCCAGCATTTT
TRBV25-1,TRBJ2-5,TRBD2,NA,CASSEVGGLETQYF,TGTGCCAGCAGTGAGGTGGGAGGGCTGGAGACCCAGTACTTC
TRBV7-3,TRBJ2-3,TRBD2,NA,CASSLSSGRSTDTQYF,TGTGCCAGCAGCTTAAGTAGCGGGAGGAGCACAGATACGCAGTATTTT
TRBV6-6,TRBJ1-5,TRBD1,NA,CVSQQGRRQGSQPQHF,TGTGTTTCGCAGCAGGGGAGGAGACAGGGTAGCCAGCCCCAGCATTTT
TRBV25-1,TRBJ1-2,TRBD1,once,CASSESRQGYGYTF,TGTGCCAGCAGTGAATCGCGACAGGGGTATGGCTACACCTTC
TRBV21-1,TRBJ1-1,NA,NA,CASSCMRSNTEAFF,TGTGCCAGCAGCTGCATGAGGTCGAACACTGAAGCTTTCTTT
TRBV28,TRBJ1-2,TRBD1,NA,CASSSTGSVGYTF,TGTGCCAGCAGTTCGACAGGGTCGGTAGGCTACACCTTC
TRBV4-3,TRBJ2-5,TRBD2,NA,CASSRGWGGYEETQYF,TGCGCCAGCAGCCGGGGTTGGGGAGGGTACGAAGAGACCCAGTACTTC
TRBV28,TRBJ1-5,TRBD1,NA,CASSKRGRGNQPQHF,TGTGCCAGCAGTAAAAGGGGGCGCGGTAATCAGCCCCAGCATTTT
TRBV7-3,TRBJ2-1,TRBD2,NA,CASRPSGSSNEQFF,TGTGCCAGCAGACCGAGCGGGAGCTCGAATGAGCAGTTCTTC
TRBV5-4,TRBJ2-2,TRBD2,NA,CASSLTSGNTGELFF,TGTGCCAGCAGCTTAACTAGCGGAAACACCGGGGAGCTGTTTTTT
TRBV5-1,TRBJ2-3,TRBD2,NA,CASREGLAGADTQYF,TGCGCCAGCAGGGAGGGACTAGCGGGAGCGGATACGCAGTATTTT
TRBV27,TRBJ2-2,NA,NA,CASRPRAGELFF,TGTGCCAGCCGACCCAGGGCCGGGGAGCTGTTTTTT
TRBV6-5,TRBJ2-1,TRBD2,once,CASSLSGIPYNEQFF,TGTGCCAGCAGCCTTAGCGGGATTCCCTACAATGAGCAGTTCTTC
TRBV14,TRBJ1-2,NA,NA,CASSQDVAGRRYTF,TGTGCCAGCAGCCAAGATGTGGCAGGGAGGCGCTACACCTTC
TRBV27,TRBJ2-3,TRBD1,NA,CASSLRRQGGTDTQYF,TGTGCCAGCAGTCTCCGCAGACAGGGGGGCACAGATACGCAGTATTTT
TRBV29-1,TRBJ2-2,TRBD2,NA,CSVAVVSGRVVNTGELFF,TGCAGCGTTGCAGTTGTTAGCGGGAGGGTGGTTAACACCGGGGAGCTGTTTTTT
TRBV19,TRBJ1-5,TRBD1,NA,CASSTFVTGNQPQHF,TGTGCCAGTAGTACCTTTGTGACAGGGAATCAGCCCCAGCATTTT
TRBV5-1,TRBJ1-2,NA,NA,CASSFIGGYGYTF,TGCGCCAGCAGCTTTATAGGGGGCTATGGCTACACCTTC
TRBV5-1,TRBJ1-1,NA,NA,CASSTGYTEAFF,TGCGCCAGCAGTACAGGATACACTGAAGCTTTCTTT
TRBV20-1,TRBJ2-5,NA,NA,CSASYQETQYF,TGCAGTGCTAGCTACCAAGAGACCCAGTACTTC
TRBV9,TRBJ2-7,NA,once,CASSQASSAYEQYF,TGTGCCAGCAGCCAAGCTAGCAGTGCCTACGAGCAGTACTTC
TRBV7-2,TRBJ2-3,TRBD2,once,CASSLVGRGRDTQYF,TGTGCCAGCAGCTTAGTAGGGCGGGGGAGAGATACGCAGTATTTT
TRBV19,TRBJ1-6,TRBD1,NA,CASSIRQGVNSPLHF,TGTGCCAGTAGTATAAGGCAGGGGGTGAATTCACCCCTCCACTTT
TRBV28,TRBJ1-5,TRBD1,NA,CASRNRGQPQHF,TGTGCCAGCAGAAACAGGGGTCAGCCCCAGCATTTT
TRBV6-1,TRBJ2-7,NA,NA,CASSEGGGGYEQYF,TGTGCCAGCAGTGAAGGGGGAGGGGGCTACGAGCAGTACTTC